These 25 T cell receptor beta chains originate from one sample sequenced in a study of blood T cell repertoires in COVID-19 (dated by TCRdb to 2019 to 2021). The library was built by means of the immunoSEQ multiplex PCR assay. TCRdb stores this immuneACCESS table with in-frame sequences only. Part of the clones is absent; in the studies checked, under half of the shortfall reflects unresolved V genes, and no reason is known for the rest. For this sample the table gives 250,000 to 300,000 clones, of which around four fifths were detected only once. 5% to 6% of the sample is in the top ten clones. The source material was peripheral blood. The receptors here all came from a man at least 80 years old with acute or convalescent COVID-19.

The chain combines TRBV24-1 with TRBJ2-1; D not certain. CDR1 is KGHDR, CDR2 SFDVKD, per germline. The CDR3 sequence is 16 residues long. V lost 2 bases and J lost 1, with 11 bases in between. The CDR3 sequence: CATSDSSPRSYNEQFF. DNA of the CDR3: TGTGCCACCAGTGATTCGAGCCCTAGGTCCTACAATGAGCAGTTCTTC.

This clone is a singleton in its sample. V is TRBV19 and J is TRBJ2-7; TRBD2 is a possible D gene (6 bases). The CDR3 length is 18 residues. Trimming cost V 6 bases and J 4 bases, with 28 bases left between them. Germline-derived CDR1 and CDR2 are LNHDA and SQIVND (reference sequence). In DNA, the CDR3 is TGTGCCAGTAGCCCCAACGAGGGAGGCCCGACCTTCAAGTACGAGCAGTACTTC. Protein product: CASSPNEGGPTFKYEQYF.

The V and J genes are TRBV29-1 and TRBJ2-1; a weak D match, TRBD2 (5 bases). The CDR3 has 13 residues. CDR1 SQVTM and CDR2 ANQGSEA come from the germline V gene. V was cut by 4 bases and J by 9 bases, with 16 bases left in between. The CDR3 loop is CSVGSSPLAEQFF. In DNA form, the CDR3 reads TGCAGCGTTGGCTCTAGCCCATTGGCTGAGCAGTTCTTC.

The gene calls are TRBV18 and TRBJ2-7; the match to TRBD1 covers 11 bases. CDR3 length: 12 amino acids. J gave up 10 bases and V 4 bases, and 3 bases lay outside the gene matches. CDR1 KGHSH and CDR2 LQKENI come from the germline V gene. Here the CDR3 reads CASSQRTGGQYF. CDR3 sequence (DNA): TGTGCCAGCTCACAGAGGACAGGGGGCCAGTACTTC.

This chain links TRBV12-5 with TRBJ1-2; 9 positions match TRBD1. V gave up 6 bases and J gave up 8 bases; unmatched junction bases: 7. The CDR3 is 13 residues long. The germline CDR1 and CDR2 sequences are LGHNT and FRNRAP. In nucleotides, the CDR3 is TGTGCTAGTGGGGAAAGGGACAGGGCAGGCTACACCTTC. This gives the protein CASGERDRAGYTF. Based on the CDR3 plus reference TRBV12-5 and TRBJ1-2, the full variable domain is DARVTQTPRHKVTEMGQEVTMRCQPILGHNTVFWYRQTMMQGLELLAYFRNRAPLDDSGMPKDRFSAEMPDATLATLKIQPSEPRDSAVYFCASGERDRAGYTFGSGTRLTVV.

The rearrangement joins TRBV7-3 to TRBJ2-7, with no clear D. Trimming removed 2 bases from V and 4 bases from J, with 15 bases in between. The V gene's germline CDR1 is SGHTA and CDR2 FQGTGA. The CDR3 length is 15 residues. CDR3 nucleotides: TGTGCCAGCAGCTTATGGGCCAGTGGGCTGTACGAGCAGTACTTC. This sequence encodes CASSLWASGLYEQYF.

The chain couples TRBV10-3 to TRBJ2-5, with 7 nucleotides matching TRBD1. The germline V gene has CDR1 ENHRY and CDR2 SYGVKD. The CDR3 covers 14 residues. J was trimmed by 4 bases and V by 4 bases; bases with no gene match: 6. The CDR3 region has the DNA TGTGCCATCAGTGGACAGGGAGCCTCAGAGACCCAGTACTTC. Residues: CAISGQGASETQYF.

V usage is TRBV5-1 and J usage is TRBJ2-3, with 8 bases aligning to TRBD2. From germline, CDR1 is SGHRS and CDR2 YFSETQ. The CDR3 sequence is 16 residues long. The ends lost 0 bases at V and 1 base at J; junction bases unmatched: 4. DNA of the CDR3: TGCGCCAGCAGCTTGGCCGCGACTAGCGGCACAGATACGCAGTATTTT. Translated, it gives CASSLAATSGTDTQYF.

The chain recombines TRBV10-3 with TRBJ1-2; D call uncertain. V dropped 0 bases and J dropped 7 bases, with 9 bases sitting between them. The germline gives CDR1 ENHRY, CDR2 SYGVKD. This CDR3 region has 13 residues. DNA of the CDR3: TGTGCCATCAGTGAGTCGGCACCCCGTGGCTACACCTTC. It specifies CAISESAPRGYTF.

This clone has a handful of counts. The V call is TRBV19, the J call TRBJ1-3; weak D call: TRBD1 (6 bases). V dropped 4 bases and J dropped 4 bases, with 14 bases sitting between them. Per the germline V gene, CDR1 is LNHDA and CDR2 is SQIVND (reference sequence). There are 15 residues in the CDR3. The CDR3 DNA sequence: TGTGCCAGTAGTAAACTACAGGGCCCCGGAAACACCATATATTTT. This translates into CASSKLQGPGNTIYF.

To note about this clone: A read error may produce the germline difference seen at one junction end. The CDR3 is CASTPGQEALNEQFF. Written as DNA, the CDR3 is TGTGCCAGCACACCGGGACAGGAGGCTCTTAATGAGCAGTTCTTC. V usage is TRBV18 and J usage is TRBJ2-1; TRBD1 agrees at 8 bases. CDR1 is KGHSH, CDR2 LQKENI, per germline. The CDR3 is 15 residues long.

This chain joins TRBV5-1 and TRBJ1-2; D is possibly TRBD1 (6 bases). The V gene's germline CDR1 is SGHRS and CDR2 YFSETQ. The CDR3 spans 17 residues. Trimming took off 0 bases at V and 6 bases at J, with 21 bases between the two ends. The CDR3 DNA reads TGCGCCAGCAGCTTGGATTCCAGGGGATGGCAAAATAATGGCTACACCTTC. It translates to CASSLDSRGWQNNGYTF.

CDR3 coding DNA: TGTGCCAGCAGTCCCCAAGGGGGTAGGACTGAAGCTTTCTTT. This gives the protein CASSPQGGRTEAFF. The J gene is TRBJ1-1, the V gene TRBV27, with D possibly TRBD1 on 6 matching bases. This CDR3 comprises 14 residues. V lost 5 bases to trimming and J lost 5 bases, with 15 bases between them. From germline, CDR1 is MNHEY and CDR2 SMNVEV (reference sequence).

This sequence joins TRBV5-1 and TRBJ1-1; TRBD1 might be the D (5 bases). This CDR3 is 13 amino acids long. CDR1 is SGHRS and CDR2 is YFSETQ in the germline V gene. Trimming left V 3 bases short and J 1 base short, with 7 bases between. The CDR3 DNA is TGCGCCAGCAGCTCGACAGAGAACACTGAAGCTTTCTTT. It yields the protein CASSSTENTEAFF. Based on the CDR3 plus reference TRBV5-1 and TRBJ1-1, the full variable domain is KAGVTQTPRYLIKTRGQQVTLSCSPISGHRSVSWYQQTPGQGLQFLFEYFSETQRNKGNFPGRFSGRQFSNSRSEMNVSTLELGDSALYLCASSSTENTEAFFGQGTRLTVV.

The sample holds a few counts of this clone. Other DNA sequences within the sample encode an identical CDR3. V gene TRBV18 combines with J gene TRBJ2-7, with TRBD1 as a possible D gene (6 bases). The CDR3 consists of 14 residues. Germline-derived CDR1 and CDR2 are KGHSH and LQKENI. V was cut by 3 bases and J by 2 bases, with 11 bases left in between. The CDR3 nucleotides read TGTGCCAGCTCACCCAAAACAGGGCCCTACGAGCAGTACTTC. Its protein is CASSPKTGPYEQYF.

Notes on this clone: Its ends do not fully match the called genes, so a read error is possible. The rearrangement uses TRBV10-3 and TRBJ2-6; no firm D call. The CDR3 spans 15 residues. Per the germline V gene, CDR1 is ENHRY and CDR2 is SYGVKD. This chain's CDR3 is CAISELYSRANVLTF. The CDR3 region has the DNA TGTGCCATCAGTGAGTTATACTCTCGGGCCAACGTCCTGACTTTC.

V and J are TRBV4-1 and TRBJ1-2; no firm D call. Germline V gene data show CDR1 as MGHRA and CDR2 as YSYEKL. CDR3 length: 14 residues. Trimming stripped 4 bases from V and 7 bases from J, with 16 bases between. The CDR3 DNA reads as TGCGCCAGCAGCCGAACGGGGATTGAGGGTGGCTACACCTTC. As protein: CASSRTGIEGGYTF.

The chain recombines TRBV6-5 with TRBJ2-7; 11 bases are a match to TRBD1. Germline CDR1 and CDR2: MNHEY and SVGAGI. CDR3 length: 14 amino acids. The trim removed 6 bases at V and 3 bases at J, leaving 4 bases unmatched. The CDR3 loop reads CASRPGTGGYEQYF. CDR3 nucleotide sequence: TGTGCCAGCAGGCCCGGGACAGGGGGCTACGAGCAGTACTTC.

This sequence joins TRBV5-1 and TRBJ1-4; TRBD1 matches at 9 bases. The CDR3 consists of 16 residues. V was pared by 0 bases and J by 7 bases, with 7 bases of the junction left unmatched. Germline V gives CDR1 SGHRS, CDR2 YFSETQ. CDR3 DNA: TGCGCCAGCAGCTTGGCCGTCGGACAGGGGAGTGAAAAACTGTTTTTT. Translation gives CASSLAVGQGSEKLFF.

This sequence joins TRBV6-6 and TRBJ1-2; no clear D gene. CDR1 and CDR2 (germline): MNHNY, SVGAGI (reference sequence). The CDR3 extends over 11 amino acids. Trimming cost V 5 bases and J 8 bases, with 9 bases left between them. CDR3 loop: CASSTYSGYTF. In DNA form, the CDR3 reads TGTGCCAGCAGTACCTATTCGGGCTACACCTTC.

This chain links TRBV19 with TRBJ2-5, with D perhaps TRBD2 (6 bases). V lost 3 bases, J lost 5 bases, and 22 bases lay in between. CDR1 LNHDA and CDR2 SQIVND come from the germline V gene (reference sequence). The CDR3 has 17 residues. DNA of the CDR3: TGTGCCAGTAGTATGAGAGGGTCTAGCGACCTTGTGGAGACCCAGTACTTC. Encoded protein: CASSMRGSSDLVETQYF.

The chain couples TRBV7-9 to TRBJ1-2, with 7 bases that match TRBD1. From germline, CDR1 is SEHNR and CDR2 FQNEAQ (reference sequence). This CDR3 is 15 amino acids long. The J segment lost 6 bases and the V segment lost 5 bases, leaving 12 bases of the junction unmatched. CDR3 sequence: CASSQGDRDKDGYTF. The CDR3, as DNA: TGTGCCAGCAGCCAAGGTGACAGGGACAAGGATGGCTACACCTTC.

The V call is TRBV6-6, the J call TRBJ2-5; 7 bases are shared with TRBD1. Trimming removed 5 bases from V and 6 bases from J; junction bases left unmatched: 15. Germline lookup yields CDR1 MNHNY and CDR2 SVGAGI (reference sequence). The CDR3 is made up of 16 amino acids. In DNA form, the CDR3 reads TGTGCCAGCAGTGCGACCCTCGGCGGCAGGGGGAAGACCCAGTACTTC. It is translated as CASSATLGGRGKTQYF.

The chain has TRBV5-1 and TRBJ2-7; 8 bases are shared with TRBD2. Trimming cost V 0 bases and J 3 bases; bases outside gene matches: 8. Looked up from germline, CDR1 is SGHRS and CDR2 is YFSETQ. This CDR3 has 16 residues. The CDR3 DNA follows: TGCGCCAGCAGCTTGGCCGGGGGGGCCAACTTCTACGAGCAGTACTTC. This translates into CASSLAGGANFYEQYF. The whole variable domain, remainder taken from reference TRBV5-1 and TRBJ2-7, is KAGVTQTPRYLIKTRGQQVTLSCSPISGHRSVSWYQQTPGQGLQFLFEYFSETQRNKGNFPGRFSGRQFSNSRSEMNVSTLELGDSALYLCASSLAGGANFYEQYFGPGTRLTVT.

This rearrangement joins TRBV10-1 to TRBJ2-7, with TRBD2 identical over 11 bases. Germline V gives CDR1 WNHNN, CDR2 SYGVQD (reference sequence). This CDR3 spans 15 amino acids. V was clipped by 7 bases and J by 2 bases; unmatched bases: 7. CDR3 sequence reads: CASNRLAGGTYEQYF. The CDR3 DNA reads TGCGCCAGCAACCGCCTAGCGGGAGGAACCTACGAGCAGTACTTC.